The present T cell receptor (beta chain) was sequenced within a study of T cell repertoires in cytomegalovirus infection. In the study overall: Well-studied HLA-B-restricted epitopes and recently identified HLA-C-restricted epitopes of CMV were both used in the study. Indications came from public TCR beta signatures; they pointed to CMV infection and to a matching HLA type. Study observations and caveats: CMV-specific HLA-C-restricted TCR beta clonotypes dominated the ex vivo response. Summed frequency of shared TCR beta families picked out CMV carriers who also had the relevant HLA.

This clonotype was seen a few times. What it recognizes is unknown. V was cut by 5 bases and J by 5 bases, with 22 bases left in between. The CDR3 extends over 16 amino acids. Per germline, CDR1 MDHEN and CDR2 SYDVKM. MiXCR, applied by TCRdb to the reads, yields one record per CDR3 protein. This repertoire shows roughly 90,000 distinct CDR3 sequences, around 25% found once; its top ten account for approximately 51%. The V and J genes are TRBV28 and TRBJ2-7; D gene ambiguous. The TCR was taken from a human donor in good health (CMV status not recorded). Some clones in this sample may be carry-over from other donors' samples. The sample here was CD8+ T cells from cultured PBMCs, taken from culture after CMV antigen stimulation. CDR3 bases: TGTGCCAGCAGTCTACCCCCCCCAGGCCCTCGGGACGAGCAGTACTTC. This codes for CASSLPPPGPRDEQYF.